The T cell receptor (beta chain) under discussion was sequenced for a study of shared clonotypes between healthy human individuals. Comment on this clone: As yet, its antigen is unknown.

Terminally differentiated effector memory CD45RA+ cells were left out of the naive CD8 fraction, which was CD45RO-negative and positively selected for CCR7. Within Nashville, Tennessee resided all donors, each a Caucasian adult. Findings and caveats of the study: There were few donors, and this limited the genetic and exposure-history diversity represented.

Replicate PCRs for sorted subsets used approximately 190 ng DNA; this equaled 30,000 to 35,000 T cell genomes. Libraries were prepared by immunoSEQ multiplex PCR; TCRdb keeps only in-frame clonotypes and omits some of them. The table lists a few million clones, 90% to 95% of them singletons. This TCR came from a man aged 18 to 30 in good health. Some clones in this sample may be carry-over from other donors' samples. The sample comprised naive CD8+ T cells from PBMCs.

The CDR3 DNA sequence: TGTGCCAGCAACTCCCACCCGAGGGGGGTGGAGGGCTACACCTTC. Protein sequence: CASNSHPRGVEGYTF. The chain couples TRBV5-5 to TRBJ1-2; maybe TRBD1 (6 bases). CDR3 length equals 15 residues. The germline CDR1 and CDR2 sequences are SGHKS and YYEKEE (reference sequence). Trimming left V 6 bases short and J 8 bases short, with 23 bases between.